These 25 T cell receptor beta chains were sequenced from one sample in a study of shared clonotypes between healthy human individuals. The data were produced by immunoSEQ multiplex PCR, yet TCRdb's version contains in-frame clones alone and is incomplete. The sample includes some 980,000 clones, approximately 80% seen only once; the top ten take over 1.3%. Material for sequencing was memory CD4+ T cells sorted from blood. Subset indicated: CD45RA-negative fraction. These receptors all come from a man aged 18 to 29 in good health.

This clone has only one observation. The chain couples TRBV29-1 to TRBJ2-7, with 9 bases fitting TRBD2. V was clipped by 5 bases and J by 7 bases; unmatched bases: 6. The CDR3 consists of 12 residues. Germline CDR1 is SQVTM and CDR2 is ANQGSEA. The CDR3, as DNA: TGCAGCGTTATAGGCGGGAGGGCGGAGCAGTACTTC. This translates into CSVIGGRAEQYF.

The J gene is TRBJ1-6, the V gene TRBV19; the match to TRBD1 covers 11 bases. The length of the CDR3 is 15 residues. Losses at the gene ends were 3 bases for V and 7 bases for J; bases not matched to a gene: 2. Germline loops: CDR1 LNHDA, CDR2 SQIVND (reference sequence). The CDR3 protein is CASSIRDRGNSPLHF. The CDR3 DNA sequence: TGTGCCAGTAGTATCCGGGACAGGGGGAATTCACCCCTCCACTTT.

V and J are TRBV10-3 and TRBJ2-2; possibly TRBD1 for D (5 bases). V lost 1 base and J 2 bases, leaving 14 bases between the germline ends. The CDR3 length is 17 residues. CDR1 is ENHRY and CDR2 is SYGVKD in the germline V gene. CDR3 protein: CAISEFAGMSNTGELFF. In nucleotides, the CDR3 is TGTGCCATCAGTGAGTTTGCAGGGATGAGTAACACCGGGGAGCTGTTTTTT.

This clone occurred a few times. The chain recombines TRBV5-1 with TRBJ1-1, with no clear D. The CDR3 length is 14 residues. V lost 1 base to trimming and J lost 0 bases, with 7 bases between them. CDR1 and CDR2 (germline): SGHRS, YFSETQ. CDR3 DNA: TGCGCCAGCAGCTTGTTCGGTTTGAACACTGAAGCTTTCTTT. Translated: CASSLFGLNTEAFF.

This clone has just a few counts. The chain recombines TRBV28 with TRBJ2-4; 8 nucleotides match TRBD1. V gave up 7 bases and J gave up 4 bases; unmatched junction bases: 6. Germline CDR1 reads MDHEN; CDR2 reads SYDVKM. CDR3 length equals 14 residues. The CDR3 DNA is TGTGCCAGCACCCCCGGACAGGGTAAAAACATTCAGTACTTC. Translating it yields CASTPGQGKNIQYF.

The V gene is TRBV6-5, the J gene TRBJ2-1; 8 bases are shared with TRBD2. The CDR3 length is 15 residues. The V and J ends lost 5 bases and 8 bases, in that order; junction bases with no gene match: 11. Germline-derived CDR1 and CDR2 are MNHEY and SVGAGI. CDR3 region: CASSLPGLGAYEQFF. CDR3 in DNA: TGTGCCAGCAGTCTCCCGGGACTAGGCGCCTATGAGCAGTTCTTC.

The chain links TRBV5-1 to TRBJ2-7; 13 positions agree with TRBD2. V trimming: 4 bases; J trimming: 2 bases; junction bases outside the gene matches: 12. The germline CDR1 and CDR2 sequences are SGHRS and YFSETQ. The CDR3 covers 18 residues. CDR3 loop: CASSPGLAGVLTTYEQYF. In nucleotides, the CDR3 is TGCGCCAGCAGCCCCGGACTAGCGGGAGTTCTTACAACCTACGAGCAGTACTTC.

The J gene is TRBJ2-5, the V gene TRBV29-1, with TRBD2 matching over 7 bases. There are 14 residues in the CDR3. The J segment lost 5 bases and the V segment lost 4 bases, leaving 10 bases of the junction unmatched. Germline V lookup: CDR1 SQVTM, CDR2 ANQGSEA. CDR3 loop: CSVAPERGGETQYF. CDR3 nucleotide sequence: TGCAGCGTTGCTCCCGAGCGGGGAGGGGAGACCCAGTACTTC. The complete variable domain, with remaining parts taken from reference TRBV29-1 and TRBJ2-5, reads SAVISQKPSRDICQRGTSLTIQCQVDSQVTMMFWYRQQPGQSLTLIATANQGSEATYESGFVIDKFPISRPNLTFSTLTVSNMSPEDSSIYLCSVAPERGGETQYFGPGTRLLVL.

The chain links TRBV6-1 to TRBJ2-2; 10 nucleotides match TRBD2. V was clipped by 1 base and J by 0 bases; unmatched bases: 8. Germline V gene data show CDR1 as MNHNS and CDR2 as SASEGT. The CDR3 has 19 residues. The CDR3 sequence: CASSEGLAGVYANTGELFF. As DNA, the CDR3 is TGTGCCAGCAGTGAAGGGCTAGCGGGAGTGTACGCGAACACCGGGGAGCTGTTTTTT.

V usage is TRBV30 and J usage is TRBJ2-3, with D tentatively TRBD2 (6 bases). The germline CDR1 and CDR2 sequences are GTSNPN and SVGIG (reference sequence). V lost 0 bases to trimming and J lost 1 base, with 11 bases between them. The CDR3 length is 15 residues. CDR3 in DNA: TGTGCCTGGAGTGTACGGGGGACTGGCACAGATACGCAGTATTTT. Its protein is CAWSVRGTGTDTQYF. The variable domain in full, with the rest retrieved from reference TRBV30 and TRBJ2-3, is SQTIHQWPATLVQPVGSPLSLECTVEGTSNPNLYWYRQAAGRGLQLLFYSVGIGQISSEVPQNLSASRPQDRQFILSSKKLLLSDSGFYLCAWSVRGTGTDTQYFGPGTRLTVL.

V usage is TRBV7-6 and J usage is TRBJ2-2; D not resolved. V was clipped by 3 bases and J by 4 bases, with 3 bases between them. This CDR3 has 12 residues. Looked up from germline, CDR1 is SGHVS and CDR2 is FNYEAQ. Here the CDR3 reads CASSFSTGELFF. The CDR3 DNA reads TGTGCCAGCAGCTTTAGCACCGGGGAGCTGTTTTTT.

This clone was detected a few times. Other DNA sequences in this sample translate to the same CDR3. This sequence joins TRBV7-2 and TRBJ1-2; 7 nucleotides match TRBD1. The length of the CDR3 is 13 residues. Germline loops: CDR1 SGHTA, CDR2 FQGNSA. V shed 5 bases and J 2 bases; nucleotides not matched to a gene: 2. CDR3 DNA: TGTGCCAGCAGCCCACAGGGGAACTATGGCTACACCTTC. Encoded protein: CASSPQGNYGYTF.

The V gene is TRBV28, the J gene TRBJ2-7; D is unclear. CDR1 is MDHEN, CDR2 SYDVKM, per germline. This CDR3 is built from 14 residues. Deletions cut 8 bases from V and 1 base from J, with 15 bases between. Here the CDR3 reads CASGDRRLSYEQYF. The CDR3 DNA reads as TGTGCCAGCGGTGACCGTCGCCTTTCCTACGAGCAGTACTTC.

The V call is TRBV14, the J call TRBJ2-4; D gene ambiguous. Per germline, CDR1 SGHDN and CDR2 FVKESK. With 3 bases removed from V and 6 bases from J, the gap between germline ends came to 12 bases. This CDR3 region has 14 residues. Here the CDR3 reads CASSQWAGLNIQYF. The CDR3 nucleotides read TGTGCCAGCAGCCAGTGGGCCGGATTAAACATTCAGTACTTC.

This clone is a singleton in its sample. This chain links TRBV7-2 with TRBJ2-5; D is tentatively TRBD1 or TRBD2 (5 bases each). This CDR3 contains 13 residues. CDR1 and CDR2 from the germline V gene are SGHTA and FQGNSA. V was shortened by 6 bases and J by 7 bases, with 15 bases between the two germline ends. The DNA of the CDR3 is TGTGCCAGCAGTACTAAGGGGACGCGGACCCAGTACTTC. Residues: CASSTKGTRTQYF.

This clone was found many times. This same CDR3 is encoded by further DNA sequences in the sample. This sequence joins TRBV7-2 and TRBJ1-5; 9 nucleotides match TRBD1. The V segment lost 4 bases and the J segment 4 bases; nucleotides outside the gene matches: 5. This CDR3 is 15 amino acids long. The V gene's germline CDR1 is SGHTA and CDR2 FQGNSA. Written as DNA, the CDR3 is TGTGCCAGCAGCTCGGGACAGGGTCTGAATCAGCCCCAGCATTTT. As protein: CASSSGQGLNQPQHF. Supplemented by reference TRBV7-2 and TRBJ1-5, the full variable domain reads GAGVSQSPSNKVTEKGKDVELRCDPISGHTALYWYRQSLGQGLEFLIYFQGNSAPDKSGLPSDRFSAERTGGSVSTLTIQRTQQEDSAVYLCASSSGQGLNQPQHFGDGTRLSIL.

The V gene is TRBV27, the J gene TRBJ1-6, with 7 bases that match TRBD1. The CDR3 is 16 amino acids. Trimming cost V 5 bases and J 10 bases; bases outside gene matches: 14. Germline CDR1 and CDR2: MNHEY and SMNVEV (reference sequence). CDR3 sequence: CASSPDRATFSSPLHF. CDR3 DNA: TGTGCCAGCAGTCCCGACAGGGCGACCTTCTCATCACCCCTCCACTTT.

J is TRBJ2-5 and V is TRBV1; no DNA check was done on the table's D call, TRBD2. TRBV1 is a pseudogene segment. This CDR3 contains 15 residues. This CDR3 reads CTSSRGRDGGETQYF. CDR3 nucleotide sequence: TGCACCAGCAGCCGCGGGAGGGATGGTGGAGAGACCCAGTACTTC.

V gene TRBV28 combines with J gene TRBJ1-2; 7 bases agree with TRBD1. The CDR3 covers 14 residues. Germline CDR1 and CDR2: MDHEN and SYDVKM. J was trimmed by 2 bases and V by 4 bases; bases with no gene match: 4. CDR3 sequence: CASSSLQGNYGYTF. CDR3 sequence (DNA): TGTGCCAGCAGTTCCCTACAGGGGAACTATGGCTACACCTTC.

This chain connects TRBV6-1 to TRBJ2-7, with 12 bases aligning to TRBD1. V lost 3 bases to trimming and J lost 3 bases; unmatched junction nucleotides: 6. Germline CDR1 reads MNHNS; CDR2 reads SASEGT. The CDR3 has 16 amino acids. CDR3 in amino acids: CASSEQGQGARYEQYF. CDR3 DNA sequence: TGTGCCAGCAGTGAGCAGGGACAGGGGGCGCGCTACGAGCAGTACTTC.

The rearrangement uses TRBV6-5 and TRBJ2-5, with D tentatively TRBD2 (5 bases). Germline assignment: CDR1 MNHEY and CDR2 SVGAGI. Trimming took 7 bases from V and 5 from J, leaving 17 bases between them. This CDR3 is 14 amino acids long. The CDR3 protein is CASIIRRGGETQYF. Here the CDR3 DNA reads TGTGCCAGCATCATTCGCCGCGGCGGGGAGACCCAGTACTTC.

The chain is built from TRBV4-1 and TRBJ1-5; perhaps TRBD1 as D (6 bases). Germline values: CDR1 MGHRA, CDR2 YSYEKL. The V end lost 0 bases, the J end lost 1 base, and 10 bases lay between the germline ends. The CDR3 loop spans 16 amino acids. As DNA, the CDR3 is TGCGCCAGCAGCCAAGATGGAGGGGGGAGCAATCAGCCCCAGCATTTT. This codes for CASSQDGGGSNQPQHF.

V is TRBV4-3 and J is TRBJ1-6, with 8 positions matching TRBD1. CDR1 is LGHNA, CDR2 YSLEER, per germline. Trimming removed 0 bases from V and 0 bases from J; junction bases left unmatched: 10. This CDR3 has 20 amino acids. CDR3 sequence: CASSQDIETGASSYNSPLHF. The CDR3 nucleotides are TGCGCCAGCAGCCAAGATATCGAGACAGGGGCGAGCTCCTATAATTCACCCCTCCACTTT.

This clone was counted once. The rearrangement uses TRBV28 and TRBJ1-4; the D is unclear. CDR1 and CDR2 (germline): MDHEN, SYDVKM. The ends were cut back, 3 bases at V and 4 bases at J, with 12 bases in the middle. This CDR3 region has 15 residues. CDR3 sequence: CASSFNAAGNEKLFF. CDR3 nucleotide sequence: TGTGCCAGCAGTTTTAACGCAGCGGGTAATGAAAAACTGTTTTTT.

The J gene is TRBJ2-6, the V gene TRBV11-1; D not resolved. The V and J ends lost 2 bases and 2 bases respectively, with 7 bases between them. The CDR3 totals 15 residues. The germline V gene encodes CDR1 SGHAT and CDR2 FQDESV (reference sequence). CDR3 coding DNA: TGTGCCAGCAGCTTACGACGAACTGGGGCCAACGTCCTGACTTTC. Its translation is CASSLRRTGANVLTF.